A single sample is the source of the 17 T cell receptor beta chains below, sequenced in a study of shared clonotypes between healthy human individuals. Using immunoSEQ multiplex PCR, the repertoire was profiled, and TCRdb retains in-frame clones only, with some absent. The sample has about 1.1 million clones; 70% to 80% are singletons. The sample taken for sequencing was memory CD4+ T cells from PBMCs. Specified subset: CD45RA-negative fraction. Source of these receptors: a man between 18 and 29 years old in good health. Some clones in this sample may be carry-over from other donors' samples.

The chain employs TRBV5-1 and TRBJ1-2; D gene uncertain. CDR1 and CDR2 from the germline V gene are SGHRS and YFSETQ. The CDR3 is 16 amino acids. V was pared by 2 bases and J by 0 bases, with 14 bases between. CDR3 nucleotide sequence: TGCGCCAGCAGCTTTGGTGACTCCAAGACTAACTATGGCTACACCTTC. Encoded protein: CASSFGDSKTNYGYTF.

This clone was picked up a small number of times. The chain employs TRBV12-5 and TRBJ1-1; D not certain. The germline V and J ends were trimmed by 1 base and 5 bases, with 8 bases remaining between them. Germline CDR1 is LGHNT and CDR2 is FRNRAP. The CDR3 runs 13 residues. The CDR3 here is CASGLEPGTEAFF. Written as DNA, the CDR3 is TGTGCTAGTGGTTTGGAGCCTGGAACTGAAGCTTTCTTT.

This chain uses TRBV28 with TRBJ2-5, with 12 bases identical to TRBD2. The ends lost 6 bases at V and 4 bases at J; junction bases unmatched: 6. The germline V gene encodes CDR1 MDHEN and CDR2 SYDVKM. This CDR3 has 15 amino acids. CDR3: CASRVPGLAGETQYF. CDR3 nucleotides: TGTGCCAGCAGGGTCCCGGGACTAGCGGGAGAGACCCAGTACTTC. The whole variable domain, remainder taken from reference TRBV28 and TRBJ2-5, is DVKVTQSSRYLVKRTGEKVFLECVQDMDHENMFWYRQDPGLGLRLIYFSYDVKMKEKGDIPEGYSVSREKKERFSLILESASTNQTSMYLCASRVPGLAGETQYFGPGTRLLVL.

The J gene is TRBJ1-2, the V gene TRBV28; possibly TRBD1 for D (6 bases). CDR3 size: 14 residues. In germline, CDR1 is MDHEN, CDR2 SYDVKM. Trimming took 5 bases from V and 3 from J, leaving 13 bases between them. CDR3: CASSPGDKYYGYTF. In DNA, the CDR3 is TGTGCCAGCAGTCCCGGGGACAAATACTATGGCTACACCTTC.

The rearrangement links TRBV29-1 to TRBJ2-1; D might be TRBD1 or TRBD2, each matching 5 bases. The germline gives CDR1 SQVTM, CDR2 ANQGSEA. The CDR3 has 11 residues. V lost 3 bases and J lost 16, with 16 bases in between. The CDR3: CSVEGPGRVFF. The CDR3 coding sequence is TGCAGCGTTGAGGGACCGGGTCGGGTTTTCTTC.

The gene calls are TRBV30 and TRBJ1-5; 9 bases line up with TRBD1. Looked up from germline, CDR1 is GTSNPN and CDR2 is SVGIG (reference sequence). Trimming removed 0 bases from V and 2 bases from J; junction bases left unmatched: 5. The CDR3 sequence is 16 residues long. CDR3 nucleotide sequence: TGTGCCTGGAGTGTCCCGGGACAGGGCGGCAATCAGCCCCAGCATTTT. It codes for CAWSVPGQGGNQPQHF.

The table lists this clone with a count of one. The chain carries TRBV6-5 and TRBJ1-2; D gene unclear. This CDR3 is built from 14 residues. From germline, CDR1 is MNHEY and CDR2 SVGAGI. Deletions cut 7 bases from V and 3 bases from J, with 15 bases between. The CDR3 DNA sequence: TGTGCCAGCACGTTTCAATTAGGCCACTATGGCTACACCTTC. Encoded protein: CASTFQLGHYGYTF.

The rearrangement links TRBV5-3 to TRBJ2-7, with TRBD2 identical over 8 bases. TRBV5-3 is treated as an ORF (open reading frame) with a function not yet certain. This CDR3 spans 14 amino acids. V gave up 9 bases and J gave up 0 bases; unmatched junction bases: 8. The CDR3 sequence: CATFRGGSSYEQYF. The DNA for the CDR3 is TGTGCCACCTTTCGGGGGGGCTCCTCCTACGAGCAGTACTTC.

This chain links TRBV6-6 with TRBJ2-3, with 9 bases that match TRBD1. In germline, CDR1 is MNHNY, CDR2 SVGAGI (reference sequence). There are 15 residues in the CDR3. Losses at the gene ends were 4 bases for V and 3 bases for J; bases not matched to a gene: 5. CDR3 coding DNA: TGTGCCAGCAGTTCCCCGGACAGGGGAACAGATACGCAGTATTTT. Amino acids: CASSSPDRGTDTQYF.

This chain connects TRBV6-6 to TRBJ2-1; a possible D gene is TRBD2 (5 bases). Germline V gene lookup returns CDR1 MNHNY and CDR2 SVGAGI (reference sequence). This CDR3 is 13 amino acids long. V lost 5 bases, J lost 4 bases, and 9 bases lay in between. This chain's CDR3 is CASSTSGYNEQFF. CDR3 coding DNA: TGTGCCAGCAGTACGAGCGGTTACAATGAGCAGTTCTTC.

V and J are TRBV5-6 and TRBJ2-5; 10 positions match TRBD1. CDR3 length: 14 residues. CDR1 is SGHDT, CDR2 YYEEEE, per germline. V lost 3 bases, J lost 4 bases, and 3 bases stayed unmatched. CDR3 region: CASSWDRGVETQYF. The CDR3 DNA reads TGTGCCAGCAGCTGGGACAGGGGCGTAGAGACCCAGTACTTC.

This clone appeared a few times. The genes are TRBV10-2 and TRBJ1-5; a possible D gene is TRBD1 (6 bases). Germline-derived CDR1 and CDR2 are WSHSY and SAAADI. CDR3 length equals 16 residues. V was pared by 6 bases and J by 0 bases, with 15 bases between. CDR3 coding DNA: TGCGCCAGCAGCAGGGGACACCAAGGTAGCAATCAGCCCCAGCATTTT. It codes for CASSRGHQGSNQPQHF.

A note on this clone: Given a much more abundant clone one base away, this may be a read error. The chain has TRBV7-6 and TRBJ2-7; 7 bases are shared with TRBD1. The CDR3 has 13 residues. From germline, CDR1 is SGHVS and CDR2 FNYEAQ. J gave up 3 bases and V 2 bases, and 1 base lay outside the gene matches. The CDR3 loop reads CASSLNRGYEQYF. The DNA for the CDR3 is TGTGCCAGCAGCTTAAACAGGGGCTACGAGCAGTACTTC.

The chain links TRBV6-1 to TRBJ1-2; 7 bases agree with TRBD1. This CDR3 is 14 amino acids long. V shed 6 bases and J 6 bases; nucleotides not matched to a gene: 10. Germline V gives CDR1 MNHNS, CDR2 SASEGT. CDR3 sequence: CASRSGGTDHGYTF. CDR3 nucleotides: TGTGCCAGCAGATCGGGCGGGACAGATCATGGCTACACCTTC.

The chain recombines TRBV7-2 with TRBJ1-2; perhaps TRBD1 as D (6 bases). V was pared by 5 bases and J by 8 bases, with 15 bases between. The CDR3 runs to 13 residues. The germline gives CDR1 SGHTA, CDR2 FQGNSA. CDR3 sequence reads: CASSLGQPSGYTF. The CDR3, as DNA: TGTGCCAGCAGCCTTGGACAGCCCTCCGGCTACACCTTC.

This chain uses TRBV6-1 with TRBJ1-1; the D gene is possibly TRBD1 (6 bases). The CDR3 extends over 13 amino acids. The germline V gene has CDR1 MNHNS and CDR2 SASEGT. The V end lost 8 bases, the J end lost 3 bases, and 13 bases lay between the germline ends. The CDR3 region has the DNA TGTGCCAGCGCACAGGGTTTGGACACTGAAGCTTTCTTT. Its protein is CASAQGLDTEAFF.

V gene TRBV28 combines with J gene TRBJ2-3; D ambiguous. This CDR3 contains 14 residues. Germline V gene lookup returns CDR1 MDHEN and CDR2 SYDVKM. V lost 4 bases, J lost 2 bases, and 10 bases lay in between. The CDR3 region is CASSSYGFTDTQYF. As DNA, the CDR3 is TGTGCCAGCAGTTCGTACGGATTCACAGATACGCAGTATTTT.